This T cell receptor (beta chain) was found in a study of T-cell reconstitution after alpha-beta-depleted transplantation in children. There are 15 residues in the CDR3. CDR1 is SGHAT, CDR2 FQNNGV, per germline. Trimming took off 3 bases at V and 3 bases at J, with 11 bases between the two ends. Molecular barcoding with unique molecular identifiers was used for the TCRbeta library. TCRdb reanalysed the PCR reads using MiXCR and keeps one entry per CDR3 protein. The sample records almost 400,000 distinct CDR3 sequences, just over 20% being singletons. The chain uses TRBV11-2 and TRBJ2-2; TRBD2 might be the D (5 bases). The source material was PBMCs from the stem cell graft donor, sampled from the stem cell graft. This TCR was sampled from a human donor who donated a stem cell graft to a child with acute myeloid leukemia. The DNA of the CDR3 is TGTGCCAGCAGCTTCGAAGGACTCCACACCGGGGAGCTGTTTTTT. Its protein is CASSFEGLHTGELFF.